The 32 T cell receptor beta chains below come from one sample, sequenced in a study of response to subunit inactivated influenza vaccine. TCRdb itself ran the RT-PCR reads through MiXCR, one entry per CDR3 protein. Found here are about 650,000 distinct CDR3 sequences, around 14% of them singletons; the top ten hold more than 9%. The sequences come from PBMCs from blood, collected about 11 days after vaccination. These receptors were obtained from a man aged 45 to 65 who received an inactivated influenza vaccine.

In this sample, this clonotype turned up a few times. The chain has TRBV5-1 and TRBJ1-1, with D tentatively TRBD1 (5 bases). Germline-derived CDR1 and CDR2 are SGHRS and YFSETQ. The CDR3 totals 14 residues. V lost 4 bases to trimming and J lost 1 base, with 11 bases between them. The CDR3 reads CASSAVGGNTEAFF. The CDR3 DNA reads TGCGCCAGCAGCGCGGTGGGGGGGAACACTGAAGCTTTCTTT.

This clonotype was picked up a small number of times. The chain is built from TRBV15 and TRBJ1-5; 7 nucleotides agree with TRBD1. There are 14 residues in the CDR3. Germline V gene data show CDR1 as LNHNV and CDR2 as YYDKDF (reference sequence). V was pared by 4 bases and J by 2 bases, with 2 bases of the junction left unmatched. The CDR3 DNA reads TGTGCCACCAGCATCGGGACAGGCAATCAGCCCCAGCATTTT. Translation: CATSIGTGNQPQHF.

The J gene is TRBJ1-1, the V gene TRBV5-6; D is unclear. Germline assignment: CDR1 SGHDT and CDR2 YYEEEE. The length of the CDR3 is 15 residues. The germline V and J ends were trimmed by 2 bases and 0 bases, with 11 bases remaining between them. The CDR3 DNA is TGTGCCAGCAGCTTCTTACCCTCTGTGAACACTGAAGCTTTCTTT. It translates to CASSFLPSVNTEAFF.

There are many counts of this clonotype. CDR3 sequence (DNA): TGTGCCTCAAGCGACCAGGACTACGAGCAGTACTTC. Translation gives CASSDQDYEQYF. The chain joins TRBV10-3 to TRBJ2-7, with unresolved D. V was trimmed by 11 bases and J by 3 bases, leaving 14 bases between them. The CDR3 totals 12 residues. In germline, CDR1 is ENHRY, CDR2 SYGVKD.

The chain uses TRBV6-5 and TRBJ2-3, with D perhaps TRBD1 (5 bases). The germline gives CDR1 MNHEY, CDR2 SVGAGI. The CDR3 length is 18 residues. Trimming shortened V by 0 bases and J by 2 bases, and 18 bases separated the two germline ends. The CDR3 loop reads CASSYSKGAGTYTDTQYF. CDR3 DNA sequence: TGTGCCAGCAGTTACTCGAAAGGGGCAGGCACCTACACAGATACGCAGTATTTT.

The CDR3 DNA reads TGTGCCAGCAGCTTGTCGGTGGGGGCGGGCACTGAAGCTTTCTTT. Amino acid sequence: CASSLSVGAGTEAFF. The chain recombines TRBV7-2 with TRBJ1-1; maybe TRBD1 (6 bases). Trimming pared 3 bases from V and 4 bases from J, leaving 15 bases between. Germline CDR1 is SGHTA and CDR2 is FQGNSA. The length of the CDR3 is 15 residues.

The table lists this clonotype with a few counts. For the CDR3, the DNA is TGCGCCAGCAGCCACGGACAGGGGAGAGTCAACGAGCAGTACTTC. It is translated as CASSHGQGRVNEQYF. The rearrangement links TRBV5-1 to TRBJ2-7, with TRBD1 matching over 9 bases. The germline V gene has CDR1 SGHRS and CDR2 YFSETQ. Trimming cost V 4 bases and J 5 bases; bases outside gene matches: 10. The CDR3 sequence is 15 residues long.

The V gene is TRBV7-2, the J gene TRBJ1-6, with TRBD1 as a possible D gene (5 bases). The CDR3 covers 14 residues. The germline V gene encodes CDR1 SGHTA and CDR2 FQGNSA. The germline V and J ends were trimmed by 4 bases and 9 bases, with 13 bases remaining between them. Here the CDR3 reads CASSWGGVGSPLHF. CDR3 DNA: TGTGCCAGCAGCTGGGGAGGGGTGGGTTCACCCCTCCACTTT.

This chain connects TRBV12-3 or TRBV12-4 to TRBJ1-5; D may be TRBD1 (5 bases). This CDR3 spans 16 amino acids. Trimming shortened V by 0 bases and J by 6 bases, and 15 bases separated the two germline ends. The CDR3 reads CASSLASGGYSQPQHF. CDR3 coding DNA: TGTGCCAGCAGTTTAGCGTCTGGGGGGTACAGTCAGCCCCAGCATTTT.

V and J are TRBV7-6 and TRBJ2-1; possible D gene TRBD1, 7 bases. Per the germline V gene, CDR1 is SGHVS and CDR2 is FNYEAQ. The CDR3 runs 17 residues. Trimming shortened V by 5 bases and J by 0 bases, and 17 bases separated the two germline ends. The DNA of the CDR3 is TGTGCCAGCAGCCCCCCTCGGAGGGGGCCCTCCTACAATGAGCAGTTCTTC. This encodes CASSPPRRGPSYNEQFF.

The V gene is TRBV3-1, the J gene TRBJ2-3, with TRBD2 matching over 11 bases. V lost 0 bases and J lost 0; bases outside the gene matches: 17. In germline, CDR1 is LGHDT, CDR2 YNNKEL (reference sequence). The CDR3 is made up of 22 amino acids. The CDR3 coding sequence is TGTGCCAGCAGCCAAGATCTAAGGACTAGCGGGCCAACCCCCCTTAGCACAGATACGCAGTATTTT. Protein sequence: CASSQDLRTSGPTPLSTDTQYF.

The chain joins TRBV29-1 to TRBJ1-1, with D maybe TRBD1 (5 bases). The CDR3 is 13 residues long. Germline V CDR1 and CDR2: SQVTM, ANQGSEA. Trimming cost V 7 bases and J 1 base, with 13 bases left between them. CDR3 nucleotides: TGCAGCGCTGAGAAAGGGGCGAACACTGAAGCTTTCTTT. Translation: CSAEKGANTEAFF.

This clonotype came up a few times. The V call is TRBV4-1, the J call TRBJ2-5, with D possibly TRBD2 on 6 matching bases. Trimming shortened V by 0 bases and J by 5 bases, and 13 bases separated the two germline ends. CDR3 length: 15 amino acids. The germline V gene has CDR1 MGHRA and CDR2 YSYEKL. The CDR3 reads CASSQDGAGRETQYF. The DNA of the CDR3 is TGCGCCAGCAGCCAAGACGGAGCAGGGAGGGAGACCCAGTACTTC.

The table lists this clonotype with a count of one. This chain links TRBV20-1 with TRBJ2-7; TRBD1 matches 7 bases. Looked up from germline, CDR1 is DFQATT and CDR2 is SNEGSKA (reference sequence). V was clipped by 0 bases and J by 2 bases; unmatched bases: 7. There are 15 residues in the CDR3. The CDR3 DNA follows: TGCAGTGCTAGAGATCTGACAGGGAGCCCCTACGAGCAGTACTTC. Amino acids: CSARDLTGSPYEQYF.

V is TRBV12-3 or TRBV12-4 and J is TRBJ2-7; tentative D call: TRBD2 (5 bases). The V gene lost 7 bases and the J gene lost 2 bases, with 15 bases spanning the gap. This CDR3 region has 14 residues. The CDR3 loop reads CASTSTGLPYEQYF. In DNA, the CDR3 is TGTGCCAGCACTTCCACCGGACTCCCCTACGAGCAGTACTTC.

This clonotype was seen only a few times. This rearrangement joins TRBV5-1 to TRBJ2-7; 9 nucleotides agree with TRBD1. The CDR3 has 14 residues. Germline assignment: CDR1 SGHRS and CDR2 YFSETQ. The trim removed 5 bases at V and 2 bases at J, leaving 5 bases unmatched. The CDR3 reads CASRAGTGTYEQYF. DNA of the CDR3: TGCGCCAGCAGGGCGGGGACAGGGACCTACGAGCAGTACTTC.

This clonotype was counted only a few times. The rearrangement joins TRBV4-3 to TRBJ2-7, with D perhaps matching TRBD1 or TRBD2 (5 bases each). The V gene's germline CDR1 is LGHNA and CDR2 YSLEER. This CDR3 has 14 residues. Trimming stripped 3 bases from V and 7 bases from J, with 16 bases between. The CDR3 here is CASSQIGDQVEQYF. The CDR3 coding sequence is TGCGCCAGCAGCCAGATAGGGGACCAGGTAGAGCAGTACTTC.

This chain connects TRBV20-1 to TRBJ2-7; 7 positions agree with TRBD1. With V trimmed by 6 bases and J by 1 base, 12 bases remained unmatched. The CDR3 consists of 15 residues. Looked up from germline, CDR1 is DFQATT and CDR2 is SNEGSKA (reference sequence). The CDR3 nucleotides read TGCAGTGCCCAGAGAGGGGGCGGAGGTTCCTACGAGCAGTACTTC. Amino acids: CSAQRGGGGSYEQYF.

This clonotype has a handful of counts. The chain links TRBV19 to TRBJ2-2, with D uncertain. The CDR3 runs to 13 residues. Between the trimmed V and J ends, which lost 0 bases and 4 bases, there was a span of 3 bases. The germline CDR1 and CDR2 sequences are LNHDA and SQIVND (reference sequence). Here the CDR3 reads CASSIDFTGELFF. The CDR3 nucleotides are TGTGCCAGTAGTATAGATTTCACCGGGGAGCTGTTTTTT.

In regard to this clonotype: A clone one base away is much larger, so this may be a read error. The chain carries TRBV27 and TRBJ2-3; 7 bases are a match to TRBD2. This CDR3 has 15 residues. Germline V gene data show CDR1 as MNHEY and CDR2 as SMNVEV (reference sequence). The V gene end was trimmed by 0 bases and the J gene end by 6 bases; junction bases not matched to a gene: 6. CDR3 bases: TGTGCCAGCAGTTTATCTGCGGGAGTTTTGGATACGCAGTATTTT. Translation: CASSLSAGVLDTQYF.

This clonotype has more than one count but fewer than ten. The chain combines TRBV4-3 with TRBJ1-1, with D unresolved. This CDR3 is 15 amino acids long. Trimming cost V 0 bases and J 2 bases, with 10 bases left between them. Germline assignment: CDR1 LGHNA and CDR2 YSLEER. The CDR3 DNA follows: TGCGCCAGCAGCCAAGAGCGCAGTATAAACACTGAAGCTTTCTTT. Translated: CASSQERSINTEAFF.

The CDR3 spells CASSQVRGARNRGYTF. The CDR3 DNA follows: TGTGCCAGCAGCCAAGTAAGAGGGGCGCGCAATCGGGGCTACACCTTC. The V and J genes are TRBV3-1 and TRBJ1-2; TRBD1 is a possible D gene (5 bases). Trimming removed 1 base from V and 8 bases from J, with 20 bases in between. Germline assignment: CDR1 LGHDT and CDR2 YNNKEL (reference sequence). The CDR3 has 16 residues. The variable domain in full, completed from reference TRBV3-1 and TRBJ1-2, reads DTAVSQTPKYLVTQMGNDKSIKCEQNLGHDTMYWYKQDSKKFLKIMFSYNNKELIINETVPNRFSPKSPDKAHLNLHINSLELGDSAVYFCASSQVRGARNRGYTFGSGTRLTVV.

This clonotype occurred a few times. The CDR3 sequence is CASSLRVDSGNTIYF. CDR3 nucleotide sequence: TGCGCCAGCAGCCTCAGGGTGGACTCTGGAAACACCATATATTTT. The gene calls are TRBV4-3 and TRBJ1-3; the D gene is possibly TRBD1 (5 bases). The CDR3 is 15 amino acids. CDR1 and CDR2 from the germline V gene are LGHNA and YSLEER. The ends were cut back, 4 bases at V and 0 bases at J, with 10 bases in the middle.

This clonotype has only a few counts. The chain employs TRBV4-3 and TRBJ2-1; maybe TRBD1 (6 bases). CDR3 size: 14 residues. Germline-derived CDR1 and CDR2 are LGHNA and YSLEER. V was pared by 1 base and J by 10 bases, with 14 bases between. Here the CDR3 DNA reads TGCGCCAGCAGCCAAGCGGTGGCAGGGGTCGAGCAGTTCTTC. Translated: CASSQAVAGVEQFF.

The V and J genes are TRBV4-2 and TRBJ2-5; D is uncertain. Germline V gene data show CDR1 as LGHNA and CDR2 as YNFKEQ. The V gene lost 0 bases and the J gene lost 2 bases, with 10 bases spanning the gap. This CDR3 has 15 residues. The CDR3 here is CASSQDVRTQETQYF. DNA of the CDR3: TGTGCCAGCAGCCAAGATGTTCGAACTCAAGAGACCCAGTACTTC.

V and J are TRBV7-9 and TRBJ2-5; 7 bases align to TRBD2. In germline, CDR1 is SEHNR, CDR2 FQNEAQ (reference sequence). Trimming cost V 3 bases and J 3 bases; bases outside gene matches: 7. This CDR3 is built from 15 residues. CDR3 loop: CASSLEGLRKETQYF. CDR3 sequence (DNA): TGTGCCAGCAGCTTGGAGGGACTACGAAAAGAGACCCAGTACTTC.

A few counts support this clonotype. CDR3 in DNA: TGCAGTGCCCCACCTCCGGTATACAATGAGCAGTTCTTC. Protein product: CSAPPPVYNEQFF. The chain recombines TRBV20-1 with TRBJ2-1; D gene ambiguous. The CDR3 extends over 13 amino acids. Deletions cut 6 bases from V and 4 bases from J, with 13 bases between. Germline assignment: CDR1 DFQATT and CDR2 SNEGSKA (reference sequence).

This clonotype was seen only a few times. CDR3 sequence (DNA): TGTGCCAGCAGCCACTCCGGGACTTATCAAGAGACCCAGTACTTC. Its translation is CASSHSGTYQETQYF. The V gene is TRBV3-1, the J gene TRBJ2-5; possible D gene TRBD2, 6 bases. Trimming left V 3 bases short and J 2 bases short, with 13 bases between. CDR1 is LGHDT, CDR2 YNNKEL, per germline (reference sequence). This CDR3 spans 15 amino acids.

This rearrangement joins TRBV14 to TRBJ2-5, with 7 bases matching TRBD1. With V trimmed by 2 bases and J by 5 bases, 5 bases remained unmatched. The CDR3 is made up of 14 amino acids. The germline CDR1 and CDR2 sequences are SGHDN and FVKESK. The CDR3 protein is CASSQRTGRETQYF. The CDR3 region has the DNA TGTGCCAGCAGCCAAAGGACAGGCCGGGAGACCCAGTACTTC.

This clonotype was detected a few times. The chain joins TRBV2 to TRBJ2-1, with D possibly TRBD1 on 5 matching bases. This CDR3 region has 13 residues. Germline V gene lookup returns CDR1 SNHLY and CDR2 FYNNEI. The V end lost 6 bases, the J end lost 3 bases, and 9 bases lay between the germline ends. CDR3 DNA: TGTGCCAGCAGAAAGGACAACTACAATGAGCAGTTCTTC. Translating it yields CASRKDNYNEQFF. The variable domain in full, with the rest retrieved from reference TRBV2 and TRBJ2-1, is EPEVTQTPSHQVTQMGQEVILRCVPISNHLYFYWYRQILGQKVEFLVSFYNNEISEKSEIFDDQFSVERPDGSNFTLKIRSTKLEDSAMYFCASRKDNYNEQFFGPGTRLTVL.

This chain connects TRBV9 to TRBJ2-3; D possibly corresponds to TRBD1 (6 bases). Germline V lookup: CDR1 SGDLS, CDR2 YYNGEE. The CDR3 totals 15 residues. The V end lost 0 bases, the J end lost 0 bases, and 8 bases lay between the germline ends. The DNA for the CDR3 is TGTGCCAGCAGCGTAGCGGGACATAGCACAGATACGCAGTATTTT. This translates into CASSVAGHSTDTQYF.

The sample holds a few counts of this clonotype. V gene TRBV11-1 combines with J gene TRBJ2-1; no reliable D call. Trimming left V 6 bases short and J 4 bases short, with 10 bases between. The germline CDR1 and CDR2 sequences are SGHAT and FQDESV (reference sequence). The CDR3 sequence is 13 residues long. The CDR3 DNA sequence: TGTGCCAGCAGAGGCGACAAGTACAATGAGCAGTTCTTC. This gives the protein CASRGDKYNEQFF.